The rows below give T cell receptor beta chains drawn from one sample of a study of blood T cell repertoires in COVID-19. Clones were sequenced by immunoSEQ multiplex PCR, and TCRdb holds only the in-frame ones, with some missing. The table has some 90,000 clones, 81% seen once. Sequencing input: peripheral blood. These receptors were taken from a man aged 60 to 75 with acute or convalescent COVID-19. Both conserved end residues are part of each CDR3. D genes are given only for firm matches. The size entry is marked missing in some rows and otherwise reads once, few, many or a size class.

CDR3nt | CDR3aa | d_gene | abundance | j_gene | v_gene
TGTGCCAGCAACGGACAGGGGGACACCGGGGAGCTGTTTTTT | CASNGQGDTGELFF | TRBD1 | - | TRBJ2-2 | TRBV2
TGTGCCAGCAGCTTAACCCTAGCCCAAGGAGCCAATGAGCAGTTCTTC | CASSLTLAQGANEQFF | - | - | TRBJ2-1 | TRBV7-3
TGTGCCAGCGTTTGGGACAGCGGTCAGCCCCAGCATTTT | CASVWDSGQPQHF | TRBD1 | - | TRBJ1-5 | TRBV2
TGTGCCAGCAGCTTAGGTGCGGGAGGGCCGGAGACCCAGTACTTC | CASSLGAGGPETQYF | TRBD2 | - | TRBJ2-5 | TRBV11-2
TGTGCCAGTAGTATAGACAGGTACTATGGCTACACCTTC | CASSIDRYYGYTF | - | - | TRBJ1-2 | TRBV19
TGTGCCAGCAGTGAACTCGGACAGGGAAACACCGGGGAGCTGTTTTTT | CASSELGQGNTGELFF | TRBD1 | once | TRBJ2-2 | TRBV2
TGCGCCAGCAGTAGCCGGCGGGCATCCTACAATGAGCAGTTCTTC | CASSSRRASYNEQFF | - | once | TRBJ2-1 | TRBV10-1
TGTGCCAGCAGTCCAGAAAGCAATCAGCCCCAGCATTTT | CASSPESNQPQHF | - | - | TRBJ1-5 | TRBV2
TGCAGCGTTGAGTCCCCTAGCGGGACCTACGAGCAGTACTTC | CSVESPSGTYEQYF | TRBD2 | - | TRBJ2-7 | TRBV29-1
TGTGCCAGCAGCCAAGATTTGGGACAGGGGAACACTGAAGCTTTCTTT | CASSQDLGQGNTEAFF | TRBD1 | - | TRBJ1-1 | TRBV14
TGCGCCAGCAGCCCAGGGACAAAATTTTCCTACGAGCAGTACTTC | CASSPGTKFSYEQYF | - | - | TRBJ2-7 | TRBV5-1
TGTGCCAGCAGCCAAGATGTCGGGACAGCTCAAGAGACCCAGTACTTC | CASSQDVGTAQETQYF | TRBD1 | - | TRBJ2-5 | TRBV14
TGTGCCAGCAGTTACGGCCGGGACAGGGGATATTACGAGCAGTACTTC | CASSYGRDRGYYEQYF | TRBD1 | - | TRBJ2-7 | TRBV28
TGCGCCAGCAGTATTACCAAACTTAGCGGGACCCGCACAGATACGCAGTATTTT | CASSITKLSGTRTDTQYF | TRBD2 | - | TRBJ2-3 | TRBV10-2
TGTGCCAGCAGCTTATCCGGGACTAGCCAATTGGGGACCCAGTACTTC | CASSLSGTSQLGTQYF | TRBD2 | - | TRBJ2-5 | TRBV5-5
TGCGCCAGCAGCTTGCAGGGATCAGAGACCCAGTACTTC | CASSLQGSETQYF | - | - | TRBJ2-5 | TRBV5-1
TGTGCCAGCAGCCCCCCGGGGGGAAATACGAACACCGGGGAGCTGTTTTTT | CASSPPGGNTNTGELFF | TRBD2 | - | TRBJ2-2 | TRBV7-6
TGTGCCAGCTCCAGCGATTCCGGGAGGATTAGCACAGATACGCAGTATTTT | CASSSDSGRISTDTQYF | TRBD2 | once | TRBJ2-3 | TRBV18
TGTGCCAGCAGCGTAGCGTCAGTCTCCTACGAGCAGTACTTC | CASSVASVSYEQYF | - | - | TRBJ2-7 | TRBV9
TGTGCCAGCAGCCAAGCATTCGGGGCCAAAAACATTCAGTACTTC | CASSQAFGAKNIQYF | - | few | TRBJ2-4 | TRBV3-1/TRBV3-2
TGTGCCAGCAGTGTGAGCGGGAGGGGTAGAAATGAGCAGTTCTTC | CASSVSGRGRNEQFF | TRBD2 | once | TRBJ2-1 | TRBV2
TGTGCCAGCTCACCACCGAGAAGTGTCTTCTACAATGAGCAGTTCTTC | CASSPPRSVFYNEQFF | - | - | TRBJ2-1 | TRBV18
TGTGCCAGTAGTACTAGCGGGAGTTTGTTCTTC | CASSTSGSLFF | TRBD2 | - | TRBJ2-1 | TRBV19
TGTGCCAGCAGTGAAAGAGGAGTCTATGGCTACACCTTC | CASSERGVYGYTF | - | - | TRBJ1-2 | TRBV25-1
TGTGCCAGCAGTTTCGATTACAGGGAGTCTAATGAAAAACTGTTTTTT | CASSFDYRESNEKLFF | - | once | TRBJ1-4 | TRBV27
TGTGCCATCAGTGAGTCAAGACAGGGTAATCAGCCCCAGCATTTT | CAISESRQGNQPQHF | TRBD1 | - | TRBJ1-5 | TRBV10-3
TGTGCCAGCAGCTTAAGGGGCAACGGTGAAAAACTGTTTTTT | CASSLRGNGEKLFF | - | - | TRBJ1-4 | TRBV7-2
TGTGCCAGCAGTTACTCGAAAAATGGAGCTGGAAACACCATATATTTT | CASSYSKNGAGNTIYF | - | - | TRBJ1-3 | TRBV6-6
TGCAGTGCTAGTCCCGGAGTTAGTTTCGCGGAGACCCAGTACTTC | CSASPGVSFAETQYF | - | - | TRBJ2-5 | TRBV20-1
TGTGCCAGCAGCGGAGGACTAGCGGGGTGGACCTACGAGCAGTACTTC | CASSGGLAGWTYEQYF | TRBD2 | - | TRBJ2-7 | TRBV7-2
TGCAGTGCTAGTTTAGGGGCGGTTAATTCACCCCTCCACTTT | CSASLGAVNSPLHF | - | - | TRBJ1-6 | TRBV20-1
TGTGCCAGCAGGGCAGGGGGTGATGGCTACACCTTC | CASRAGGDGYTF | TRBD1 | - | TRBJ1-2 | TRBV27
TGTGCCAGCAGTCCTGCCGGGACAGCGAGCTCCTACGAGCAGTACTTC | CASSPAGTASSYEQYF | TRBD1 | - | TRBJ2-7 | TRBV11-1
TGTGCCACCAGCAGCAGGGTTACTAGCACAGATACGCAGTATTTT | CATSSRVTSTDTQYF | - | many | TRBJ2-3 | TRBV15
TGTGCCAGCAGCTTAGATACCGGGACAGGGGCCAATGAGCAGTTCTTC | CASSLDTGTGANEQFF | TRBD1 | - | TRBJ2-1 | TRBV7-9
TGTGCCAGCAGTACCCAGGTGGTTGCCTACGAGCAGTACTTC | CASSTQVVAYEQYF | - | - | TRBJ2-7 | TRBV2
TGTGCCAGCAGCTCCCGGGACAGGGTATACAATGAGCAGTTCTTC | CASSSRDRVYNEQFF | TRBD1 | - | TRBJ2-1 | TRBV7-3
TGTGCCAGCAGCCAAGGACTTGGGAGTGGCTACACCTTC | CASSQGLGSGYTF | - | - | TRBJ1-2 | TRBV14
TGTGCCAGCAGCCTCGGGACTAGCGGGATTGGGGACACCGGGGAGCTGTTTTTT | CASSLGTSGIGDTGELFF | TRBD2 | - | TRBJ2-2 | TRBV11-2
TGTGCCAGCAGCGTTAGCGGGAGTCTCAACAATGAGCAGTTCTTC | CASSVSGSLNNEQFF | TRBD2 | - | TRBJ2-1 | TRBV9
TGTGCCAGCTCACGCGTTGCGGGGGCTGGCTATGGCTACACCTTC | CASSRVAGAGYGYTF | - | - | TRBJ1-2 | TRBV18
TGCGCCAGCAGCACAATAGCGGGGACCTACAATGAGCAGTTCTTC | CASSTIAGTYNEQFF | TRBD2 | - | TRBJ2-1 | TRBV5-1
TGTGCCGGTAAGGAGGACAGGGTTTCCCACGAGCAGTACTTC | CAGKEDRVSHEQYF | TRBD1 | - | TRBJ2-7 | TRBV19
TGTGCCAGTAGTGAGGACAGGCGCGGCAATCAGCCCCAGCATTTT | CASSEDRRGNQPQHF | TRBD1 | - | TRBJ1-5 | TRBV19
TGCGCCAGCAGCTTGGGGCTAGCGGAGTTATACAATGAGCAGTTCTTC | CASSLGLAELYNEQFF | TRBD2 | - | TRBJ2-1 | TRBV5-1
TGCGCCAGCAGCCAAGATATAGGGTTTGGAGGGGATCAGCCCCAGCATTTT | CASSQDIGFGGDQPQHF | - | - | TRBJ1-5 | TRBV4-3
TGTGCCAGCAGCTTAGTTGGGACAGGGGCCTACGAGCAGTACTTC | CASSLVGTGAYEQYF | TRBD1 | many | TRBJ2-7 | TRBV7-6
TGTGCCAGCAGCCAACAAATGAACACTGAAGCTTTCTTT | CASSQQMNTEAFF | - | - | TRBJ1-1 | TRBV3-1/TRBV3-2
TGTGCCAGCAGCAAAGGGCAGCGGACCAACACAGATACGCAGTATTTT | CASSKGQRTNTDTQYF | - | - | TRBJ2-3 | TRBV21-1
TGTGCCAGTAGTCCAAGTGGGAGCGGGTACGAGCAGTACTTC | CASSPSGSGYEQYF | - | many | TRBJ2-7 | TRBV19
TGTGCCAGCAGCCCTACAGAGAAAGTGAACACTGAAGCTTTCTTT | CASSPTEKVNTEAFF | - | - | TRBJ1-1 | TRBV5-4
TGTGCCAGCTCACTTGACAGAGAGGTGACAGATACGCAGTATTTT | CASSLDREVTDTQYF | - | - | TRBJ2-3 | TRBV18